The 25 T cell receptor beta chains listed next were all sequenced from one sample in a study of blood T cell repertoires in COVID-19. TCRdb keeps only in-frame clones here, not all; method: immunoSEQ multiplex PCR. The repertoire holds more than 250,000 clones, with 88% as singletons. Sequencing was done on a sample of peripheral blood. The receptors come from a woman aged 25 to 39 with COVID-19, enrolled during active disease.

The V call is TRBV6-1, the J call TRBJ1-2; the match to TRBD1 covers 7 bases. CDR1 is MNHNS, CDR2 SASEGT, per germline. The CDR3 is made up of 15 amino acids. The V segment lost 1 base and the J segment 2 bases; nucleotides outside the gene matches: 4. CDR3: CASSEGGGLNYGYTF. In DNA form, the CDR3 reads TGTGCCAGCAGTGAAGGAGGGGGCCTCAACTATGGCTACACCTTC.

The V and J genes are TRBV7-2 and TRBJ1-4; D is possibly TRBD1 (5 bases). Trimming cost V 3 bases and J 8 bases, with 7 bases left between them. Germline-derived CDR1 and CDR2 are SGHTA and FQGNSA. The CDR3 has 12 amino acids. This CDR3 is CASSFQGEKLFF. CDR3 DNA sequence: TGTGCCAGCAGCTTTCAGGGAGAAAAACTGTTTTTT.

This rearrangement joins TRBV19 to TRBJ1-5; the D gene is possibly TRBD1 (5 bases). This CDR3 spans 16 amino acids. Trimming stripped 10 bases from V and 4 bases from J, with 23 bases between. The V gene's germline CDR1 is LNHDA and CDR2 SQIVND (reference sequence). The CDR3 loop is CATQTDSLSGNQPQHF. CDR3 nucleotides: TGTGCCACCCAGACAGACAGCCTGTCCGGAAATCAGCCCCAGCATTTT.

This clone was counted once. Other DNA sequences of this sample code for an identical CDR3. The genes are TRBV5-1 and TRBJ1-4; D might be TRBD1 (5 bases). Trimming removed 8 bases from V and 0 bases from J, with 11 bases in between. Germline V gives CDR1 SGHRS, CDR2 YFSETQ. The CDR3 loop spans 14 amino acids. For the CDR3, the DNA is TGCGCCAGTTCCTTAGGGGCAACTAATGAAAAACTGTTTTTT. Protein product: CASSLGATNEKLFF.

The V call is TRBV5-1, the J call TRBJ2-7; TRBD2 might be the D (6 bases). V shed 3 bases and J shed 3 bases, with 13 bases lying between them. The CDR3 consists of 14 residues. Germline V gene lookup returns CDR1 SGHRS and CDR2 YFSETQ. DNA of the CDR3: TGCGCCAGCAGCTGGTCTTCCGGGAGCTACGAGCAGTACGTC. Translating gives CASSWSSGSYEQYV.

The chain combines TRBV25-1 with TRBJ2-3, with D maybe TRBD1 (5 bases). The germline gives CDR1 MGHDK, CDR2 SYGVNS. Trimming stripped 3 bases from V and 6 bases from J, with 16 bases between. CDR3 length: 15 amino acids. In DNA form, the CDR3 reads TGTGCCAGCAGTGATGTGGGGCAGGCAGCCGATACGCAGTATTTT. Residues: CASSDVGQAADTQYF.

This clone was picked up one time. This sequence joins TRBV7-2 and TRBJ1-1; tentative D call: TRBD1 (5 bases). Germline V gene lookup returns CDR1 SGHTA and CDR2 FQGNSA. V gave up 3 bases and J gave up 3 bases, with 8 bases separating them. The CDR3 covers 13 residues. The CDR3 here is CASSLGEDTEAFF. As DNA, the CDR3 is TGTGCCAGCAGCTTGGGGGAGGACACTGAAGCTTTCTTT.

The chain has TRBV4-1 and TRBJ2-3, with 10 positions matching TRBD2. Trimming removed 4 bases from V and 2 bases from J; junction bases left unmatched: 6. The CDR3 length is 16 residues. Germline V gene sequence: CDR1 MGHRA, CDR2 YSYEKL. Written as DNA, the CDR3 is TGCGCCAGCAGCCCCCTAGCGGGGGTTCCCACAGATACGCAGTATTTT. Translating gives CASSPLAGVPTDTQYF.

This chain joins TRBV21-1 and TRBJ1-5. TRBV21-1 is described as a pseudogene. The CDR3 extends over 15 amino acids. The CDR3 DNA is TGTGCCAGCAGCAAAGAGCGAGGTGACAATCAGCCCCAGCATTTT. This gives the protein CASSKERGDNQPQHF.

The chain joins TRBV4-2 to TRBJ2-3; the match to TRBD2 covers 7 bases. The CDR3 totals 17 residues. Germline trimming cut 0 bases from V and 5 bases from J; bases unmatched to any gene: 11. The V gene's germline CDR1 is LGHNA and CDR2 YNFKEQ. The CDR3 DNA is TGTGCCAGCAGCCAAGATGGAACTAGCGTAAATGGAGATACGCAGTATTTT. Amino acid sequence: CASSQDGTSVNGDTQYF.

This chain joins TRBV7-3 and TRBJ1-2, with 9 nucleotides matching TRBD1. CDR1 is SGHTA and CDR2 is FQGTGA in the germline V gene. The ends lost 2 bases at V and 7 bases at J; junction bases unmatched: 2. The CDR3 has 13 amino acids. CDR3 in amino acids: CASSLGTGFGYTF. CDR3 bases: TGTGCCAGCAGCTTAGGGACAGGGTTTGGCTACACCTTC.

This clone has a handful of counts. The chain links TRBV5-8 to TRBJ2-3; D remains unclear. The CDR3 runs to 14 residues. The V end lost 5 bases, the J end lost 3 bases, and 13 bases lay between the germline ends. Germline CDR1 SGHTS, CDR2 YDEGEE. The CDR3 DNA follows: TGTGCCAGCAGACCTCGAGCGAAGACAGATACGCAGTATTTT. As protein: CASRPRAKTDTQYF.

The chain employs TRBV5-4 and TRBJ2-3; 10 nucleotides line up with TRBD1. The CDR3 loop spans 12 amino acids. Germline V gives CDR1 SGHNT, CDR2 YYREEE (reference sequence). V dropped 4 bases and J dropped 13; count of bases not matched to a gene: 6. The CDR3 DNA is TGTGCCAGCAGCCCGACAGGGGGCTTTGAGTATTTT. It yields the protein CASSPTGGFEYF. The full variable domain, with the rest looked up from reference TRBV5-4 and TRBJ2-3, is ETGVTQSPTHLIKTRGQQVTLRCSSQSGHNTVSWYQQALGQGPQFIFQYYREEENGRGNFPPRFSGLQFPNYSSELNVNALELDDSALYLCASSPTGGFEYFGPGTRLTVL.

This chain links TRBV13 with TRBJ1-1, with D perhaps matching TRBD1 (5 bases). Germline loops: CDR1 PRHDT, CDR2 FYEKMQ (reference sequence). Between the trimmed V and J ends, which lost 2 bases and 11 bases, there was a span of 12 bases. CDR3 size: 12 residues. CDR3 bases: TGTGCCAGCAGCTTAAGGGGAATAGTGGCTTTCTTT. This encodes CASSLRGIVAFF.

The CDR3 reads CASSASDRQTYGYTF. The CDR3 DNA reads TGTGCCAGCAGCGCGTCGGACAGGCAAACCTATGGCTACACCTTC. The rearrangement uses TRBV5-5 and TRBJ1-2; 7 bases match TRBD1. V shed 4 bases and J 4 bases; nucleotides not matched to a gene: 10. Germline V gives CDR1 SGHKS, CDR2 YYEKEE (reference sequence). The CDR3 sequence is 15 residues long.

This chain connects TRBV19 to TRBJ1-2, with 8 bases fitting TRBD1. Germline V gene sequence: CDR1 LNHDA, CDR2 SQIVND (reference sequence). The CDR3 sequence is 14 residues long. V gave up 6 bases and J gave up 9 bases; unmatched junction bases: 12. DNA for the CDR3: TGTGCCAGTAGCAAACAGGGGGGATCGACCCGCTACACCTTC. Its protein is CASSKQGGSTRYTF.

About this clone: The sample contains more than one DNA sequence encoding this CDR3. In nucleotides, the CDR3 is TGTGCCAGCAGCTTAGGGCTAGCCGAAGAGACCCAGTACTTC. As protein: CASSLGLAEETQYF. The V call is TRBV7-9, the J call TRBJ2-5, with D perhaps TRBD2 (5 bases). This CDR3 is built from 14 residues. V was shortened by 1 base and J by 3 bases, with 9 bases between the two germline ends. The germline CDR1 and CDR2 sequences are SEHNR and FQNEAQ (reference sequence).

V is TRBV2 and J is TRBJ1-6, with TRBD1 as a possible D gene (5 bases). There are 14 residues in the CDR3. V was trimmed by 5 bases and J by 7 bases, leaving 12 bases between them. Germline V gene data show CDR1 as SNHLY and CDR2 as FYNNEI. The CDR3 sequence: CASSSQAGNSPLHF. The DNA for the CDR3 is TGTGCCAGCAGTTCACAGGCGGGGAATTCACCCCTCCACTTT.

The rearrangement links TRBV6-5 to TRBJ1-5; a possible D gene is TRBD1 (6 bases). The CDR3 spans 14 residues. Trimming removed 8 bases at V and 6 bases at J, with 17 bases between. Germline V CDR1 and CDR2: MNHEY, SVGAGI. The CDR3 DNA sequence: TGTGCCAGCTCTAAAGGCGACAGGATTCAGCCCCAGCATTTT. Amino acids: CASSKGDRIQPQHF.

This sequence joins TRBV6-5 and TRBJ2-1; D remains ambiguous. This CDR3 region has 12 residues. Germline V gives CDR1 MNHEY, CDR2 SVGAGI. Trimming stripped 7 bases from V and 9 bases from J, with 13 bases between. For the CDR3, the DNA is TGTGCCAGCAATCACAGATCCAGTGAGCAGTTCTTC. It yields the protein CASNHRSSEQFF.

This clone was seen only once. The CDR3 nucleotides read TGTGTCAGAAGCTTAGAACAGGGGTTCACAGATACGCAGTATTTT. Translating it yields CVRSLEQGFTDTQYF. The V and J genes are TRBV7-5 and TRBJ2-3; the DNA was not compared with TRBD1, the D call given in the table. TRBV7-5 is deemed a pseudogene. CDR3 size: 15 residues.

The genes are TRBV7-9 and TRBJ2-3, with 7 bases matching TRBD2. J lost 6 bases, V lost 6 bases, and 3 bases had no gene match. The germline V gene encodes CDR1 SEHNR and CDR2 FQNEAQ (reference sequence). The CDR3 covers 12 residues. DNA for the CDR3: TGTGCCAGCAGTAGGGGAGGGGATACGCAGTATTTT. The encoded protein is CASSRGGDTQYF.

The chain combines TRBV27 with TRBJ1-2; a possible D gene is TRBD1 (6 bases). The CDR3 loop spans 12 amino acids. V lost 6 bases and J lost 2, with 7 bases in between. Germline V CDR1 and CDR2: MNHEY, SMNVEV (reference sequence). The chain's CDR3 is CASRTGNYGYTF. The CDR3 coding sequence is TGTGCCAGCAGAACAGGGAACTATGGCTACACCTTC.

The rearrangement joins TRBV18 to TRBJ1-1; 7 bases are shared with TRBD1. From germline, CDR1 is KGHSH and CDR2 LQKENI. V lost 6 bases, J lost 4 bases, and 14 bases stayed unmatched. The CDR3 sequence is 16 residues long. CDR3 residues: CASSRDRVSQVTEAFF. CDR3 in DNA: TGTGCCAGCTCCCGCGACAGGGTTTCACAGGTCACTGAAGCTTTCTTT.

The rearrangement uses TRBV3-1 (or the pseudogene TRBV3-2) and TRBJ2-3, with TRBD1 as a possible D gene (5 bases). CDR1 and CDR2 (germline): LGHDT, YNNKEL (reference sequence). The CDR3 covers 16 residues. V lost 0 bases and J lost 1, with 11 bases in between. This CDR3 reads CASSQDSGARTDTQYF. For the CDR3, the DNA is TGTGCCAGCAGCCAAGATTCTGGGGCTCGCACAGATACGCAGTATTTT.